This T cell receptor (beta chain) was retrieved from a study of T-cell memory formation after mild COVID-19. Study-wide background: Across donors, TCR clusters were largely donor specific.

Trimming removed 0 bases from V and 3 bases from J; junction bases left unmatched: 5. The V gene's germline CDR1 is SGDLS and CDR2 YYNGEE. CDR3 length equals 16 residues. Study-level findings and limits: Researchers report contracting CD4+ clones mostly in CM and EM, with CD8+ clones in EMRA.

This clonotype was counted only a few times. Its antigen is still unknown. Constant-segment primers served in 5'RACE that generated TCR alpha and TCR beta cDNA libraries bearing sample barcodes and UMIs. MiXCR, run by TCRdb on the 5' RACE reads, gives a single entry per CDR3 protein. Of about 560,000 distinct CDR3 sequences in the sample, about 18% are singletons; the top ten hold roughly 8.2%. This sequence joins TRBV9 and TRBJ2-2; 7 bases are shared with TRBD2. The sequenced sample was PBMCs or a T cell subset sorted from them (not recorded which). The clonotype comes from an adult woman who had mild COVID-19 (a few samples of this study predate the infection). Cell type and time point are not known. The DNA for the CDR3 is TGTGCCAGCAGCGTAGGGGTGCGGGAGTACACCGGGGAGCTGTTTTTT. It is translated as CASSVGVREYTGELFF.